The source of this T cell receptor (beta chain) is a study of blood T cell repertoires in COVID-19. On the study more broadly: The United States, Italy and Spain supplied acute and convalescent COVID-19 samples. PBMCs, B-cell-depleted T cells, or T cells were the source of the cDNA or gDNA that made up the material.

Per the original data handling: Estimated nucleated cell counts came from reference gene primer amplification. Sequenced by immunoSEQ multiplex PCR; TCRdb stores in-frame clones only, minus some. From that table come the V and J calls and clone size; the DNA was used to work out D and trimming. The table includes roughly 240,000 clones, 65% to 90% detected once. Trimming at V came to 2 bases and at J to 8 bases, leaving 9 bases not matched to a gene. Per germline, CDR1 MGHRA and CDR2 YSYEKL. The CDR3 extends over 17 amino acids. The source of this sequence is a man aged 35-49 years who had recovered from COVID-19. The sequenced sample consisted of peripheral blood. The rearrangement uses TRBV4-1 and TRBJ2-1; 13 bases are shared with TRBD2. The CDR3 nucleotides read TGCGCCAGCAGCCAACCCCCGGGACTAGCGGGGTACCATGAGCAGTTCTTC. Residues: CASSQPPGLAGYHEQFF.